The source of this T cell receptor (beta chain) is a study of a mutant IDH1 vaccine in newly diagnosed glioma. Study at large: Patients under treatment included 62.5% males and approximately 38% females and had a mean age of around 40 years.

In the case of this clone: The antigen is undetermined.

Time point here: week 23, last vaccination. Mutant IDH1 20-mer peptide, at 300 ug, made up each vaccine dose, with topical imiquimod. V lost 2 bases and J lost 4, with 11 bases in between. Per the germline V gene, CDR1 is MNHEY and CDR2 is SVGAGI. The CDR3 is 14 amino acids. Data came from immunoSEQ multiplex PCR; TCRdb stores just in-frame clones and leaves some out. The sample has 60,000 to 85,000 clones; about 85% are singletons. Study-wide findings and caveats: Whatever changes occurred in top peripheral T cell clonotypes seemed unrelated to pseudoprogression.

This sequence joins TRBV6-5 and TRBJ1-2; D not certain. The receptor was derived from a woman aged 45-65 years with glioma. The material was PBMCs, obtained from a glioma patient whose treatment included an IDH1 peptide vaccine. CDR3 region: CASSYGPRTYGYTF. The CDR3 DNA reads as TGTGCCAGCAGTTACGGTCCACGCACCTATGGCTACACCTTC.